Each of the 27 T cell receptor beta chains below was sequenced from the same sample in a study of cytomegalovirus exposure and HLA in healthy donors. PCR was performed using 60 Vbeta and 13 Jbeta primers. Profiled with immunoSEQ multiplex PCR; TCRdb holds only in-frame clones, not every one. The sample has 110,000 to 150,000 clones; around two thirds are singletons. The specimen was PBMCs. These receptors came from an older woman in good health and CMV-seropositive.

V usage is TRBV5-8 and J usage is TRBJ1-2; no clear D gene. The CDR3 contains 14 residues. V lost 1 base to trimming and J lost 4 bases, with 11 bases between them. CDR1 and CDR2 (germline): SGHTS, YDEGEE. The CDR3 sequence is CASSLLSGSYGYTF. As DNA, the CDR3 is TGTGCCAGCAGCTTGCTCTCTGGTAGCTATGGCTACACCTTC.

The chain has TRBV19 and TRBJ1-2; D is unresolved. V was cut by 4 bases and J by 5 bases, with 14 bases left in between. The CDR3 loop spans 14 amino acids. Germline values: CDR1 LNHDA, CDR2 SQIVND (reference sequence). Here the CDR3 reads CASSSPGGGYGYTF. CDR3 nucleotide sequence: TGTGCCAGTAGTAGTCCGGGTGGCGGGTATGGCTACACCTTC.

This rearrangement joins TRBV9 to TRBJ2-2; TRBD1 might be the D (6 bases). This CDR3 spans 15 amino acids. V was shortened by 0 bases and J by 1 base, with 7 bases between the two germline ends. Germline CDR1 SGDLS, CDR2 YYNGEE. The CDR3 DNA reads TGTGCCAGCAGCGTAGCGACAGGGAACACCGGGGAGCTGTTTTTT. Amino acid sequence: CASSVATGNTGELFF.

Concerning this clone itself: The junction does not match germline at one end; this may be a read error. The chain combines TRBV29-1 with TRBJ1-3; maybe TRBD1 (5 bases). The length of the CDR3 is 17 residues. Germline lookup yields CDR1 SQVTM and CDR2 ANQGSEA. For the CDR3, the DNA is TGCAGCGTTGCCATCGCGGCACCACAGGCAGGTGGAAACGCCATATATTTT. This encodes CSVAIAAPQAGGNAIYF.

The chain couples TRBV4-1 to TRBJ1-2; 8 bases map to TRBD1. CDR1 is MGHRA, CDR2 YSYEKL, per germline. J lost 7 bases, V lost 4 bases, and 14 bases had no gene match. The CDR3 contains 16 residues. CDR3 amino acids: CASSREEAGGAAGYTF. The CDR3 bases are TGCGCCAGCAGCCGAGAAGAAGCAGGGGGCGCGGCTGGCTACACCTTC.

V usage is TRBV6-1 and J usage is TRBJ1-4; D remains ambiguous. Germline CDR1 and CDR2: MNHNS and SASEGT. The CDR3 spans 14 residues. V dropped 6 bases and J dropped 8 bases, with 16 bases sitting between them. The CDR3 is CASRTGSLGEKLFF. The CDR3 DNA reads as TGTGCCAGCAGGACGGGGTCTCTTGGGGAAAAACTGTTTTTT.

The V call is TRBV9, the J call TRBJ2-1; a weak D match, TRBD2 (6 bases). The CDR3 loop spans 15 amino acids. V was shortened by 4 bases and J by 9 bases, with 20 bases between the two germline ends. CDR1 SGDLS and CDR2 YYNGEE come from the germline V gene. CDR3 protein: CASSFAGTPLGEQFF. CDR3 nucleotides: TGTGCCAGCAGCTTTGCCGGGACTCCCCTGGGTGAGCAGTTCTTC.

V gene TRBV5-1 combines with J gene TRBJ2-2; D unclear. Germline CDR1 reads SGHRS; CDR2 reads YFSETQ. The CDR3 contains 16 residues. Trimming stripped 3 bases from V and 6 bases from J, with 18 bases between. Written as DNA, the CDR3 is TGCGCCAGCAGCTCGTTCTCAACTACCGCCGCCGGGGAGCTGTTTTTT. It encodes CASSSFSTTAAGELFF.

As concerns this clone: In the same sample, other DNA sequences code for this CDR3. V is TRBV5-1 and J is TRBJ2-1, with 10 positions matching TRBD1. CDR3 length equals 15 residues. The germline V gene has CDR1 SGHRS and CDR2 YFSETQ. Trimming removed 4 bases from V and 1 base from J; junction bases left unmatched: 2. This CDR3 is CASSLGQGSYNEQFF. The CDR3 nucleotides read TGCGCCAGCAGCCTGGGACAGGGGTCCTACAATGAGCAGTTCTTC.

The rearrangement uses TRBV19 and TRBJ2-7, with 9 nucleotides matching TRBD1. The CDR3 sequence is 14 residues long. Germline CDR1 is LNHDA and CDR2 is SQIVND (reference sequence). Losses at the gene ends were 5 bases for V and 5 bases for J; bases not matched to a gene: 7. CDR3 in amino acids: CASSFTGTGNEQYF. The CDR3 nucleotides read TGTGCCAGTAGTTTCACCGGGACAGGGAACGAGCAGTACTTC.

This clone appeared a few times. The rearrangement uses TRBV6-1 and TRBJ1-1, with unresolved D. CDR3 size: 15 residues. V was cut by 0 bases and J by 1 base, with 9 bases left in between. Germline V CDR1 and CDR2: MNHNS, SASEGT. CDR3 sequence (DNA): TGTGCCAGCAGTGAAGCTCTAGTTCCGAACACTGAAGCTTTCTTT. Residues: CASSEALVPNTEAFF.

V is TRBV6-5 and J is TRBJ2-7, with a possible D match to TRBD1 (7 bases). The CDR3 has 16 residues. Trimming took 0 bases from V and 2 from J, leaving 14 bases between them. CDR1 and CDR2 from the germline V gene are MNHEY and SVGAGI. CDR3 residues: CASSYSAGGGTYEQYF. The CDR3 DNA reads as TGTGCCAGCAGTTACTCCGCAGGGGGAGGAACCTACGAGCAGTACTTC.

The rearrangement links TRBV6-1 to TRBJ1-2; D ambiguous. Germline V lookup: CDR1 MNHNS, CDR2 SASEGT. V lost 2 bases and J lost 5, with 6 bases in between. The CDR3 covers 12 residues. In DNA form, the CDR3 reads TGTGCCAGCAGTGAACAGCGATATGGCTACACCTTC. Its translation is CASSEQRYGYTF.

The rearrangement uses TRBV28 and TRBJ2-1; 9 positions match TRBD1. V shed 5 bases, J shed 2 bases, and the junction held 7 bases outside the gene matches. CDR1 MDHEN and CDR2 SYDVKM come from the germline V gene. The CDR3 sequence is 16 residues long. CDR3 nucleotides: TGTGCCAGCAGTCCACCTGGACAGGGGACCTACAATGAGCAGTTCTTC. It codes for CASSPPGQGTYNEQFF.

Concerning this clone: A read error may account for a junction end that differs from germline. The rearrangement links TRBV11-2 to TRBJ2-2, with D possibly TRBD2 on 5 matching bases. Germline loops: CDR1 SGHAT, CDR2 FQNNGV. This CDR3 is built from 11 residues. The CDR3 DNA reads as TGTGCCAGCAGGTCGGATCTGGAGGTGTTTTTT. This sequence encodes CASRSDLEVFF. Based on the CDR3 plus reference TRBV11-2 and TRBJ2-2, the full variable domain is EAGVAQSPRYKIIEKRQSVAFWCNPISGHATLYWYQQILGQGPKLLIQFQNNGVVDDSQLPKDRFSAERLKGVDSTLKIQPAKLEDSAVYLCASRSDLEVFFGEGSRLTVL.

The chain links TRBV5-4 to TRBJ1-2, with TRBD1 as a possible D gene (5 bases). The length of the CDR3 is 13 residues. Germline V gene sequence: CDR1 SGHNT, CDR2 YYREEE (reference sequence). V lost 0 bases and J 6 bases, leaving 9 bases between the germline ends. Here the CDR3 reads CASSLVGVDGYTF. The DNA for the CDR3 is TGTGCCAGCAGCTTGGTAGGGGTCGATGGCTACACCTTC.

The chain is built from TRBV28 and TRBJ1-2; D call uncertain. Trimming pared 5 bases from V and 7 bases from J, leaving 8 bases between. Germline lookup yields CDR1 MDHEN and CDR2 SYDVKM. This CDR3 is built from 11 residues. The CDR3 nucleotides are TGTGCCAGCAGTAGCCATCTTGGCTACACCTTC. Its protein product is CASSSHLGYTF.

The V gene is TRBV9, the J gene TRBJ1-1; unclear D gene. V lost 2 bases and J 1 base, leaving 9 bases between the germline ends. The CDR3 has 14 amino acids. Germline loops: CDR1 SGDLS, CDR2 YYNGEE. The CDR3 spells CASSVGSENTEAFF. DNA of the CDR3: TGTGCCAGCAGCGTTGGCAGTGAGAACACTGAAGCTTTCTTT. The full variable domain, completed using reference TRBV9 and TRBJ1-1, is DSGVTQTPKHLITATGQRVTLRCSPRSGDLSVYWYQQSLDQGLQFLIQYYNGEERAKGNILERFSAQQFPDLHSELNLSSLELGDSALYFCASSVGSENTEAFFGQGTRLTVV.

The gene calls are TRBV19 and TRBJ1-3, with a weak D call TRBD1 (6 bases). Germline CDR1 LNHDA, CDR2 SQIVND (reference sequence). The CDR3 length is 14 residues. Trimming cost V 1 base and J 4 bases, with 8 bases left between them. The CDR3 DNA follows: TGTGCCAGTAGTATAGGGGGGCTCGGAAACACCATATATTTT. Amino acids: CASSIGGLGNTIYF.

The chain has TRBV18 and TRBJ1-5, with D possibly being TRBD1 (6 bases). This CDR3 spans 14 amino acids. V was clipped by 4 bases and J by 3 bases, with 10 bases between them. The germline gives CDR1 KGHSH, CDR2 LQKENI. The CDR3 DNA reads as TGTGCCAGCTCACTTCAGGGGAACAATCAGCCCCAGCATTTT. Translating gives CASSLQGNNQPQHF.

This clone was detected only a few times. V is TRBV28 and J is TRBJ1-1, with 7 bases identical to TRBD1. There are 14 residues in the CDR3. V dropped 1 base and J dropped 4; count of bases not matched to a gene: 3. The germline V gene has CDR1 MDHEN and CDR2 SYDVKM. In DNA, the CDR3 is TGTGCCAGCAGTTTATTAGCAGGGGGCACTGAAGCTTTCTTT. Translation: CASSLLAGGTEAFF.

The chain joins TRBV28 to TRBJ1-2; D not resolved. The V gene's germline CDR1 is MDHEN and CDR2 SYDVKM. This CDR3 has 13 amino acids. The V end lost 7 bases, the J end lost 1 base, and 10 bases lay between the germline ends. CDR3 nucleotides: TGTGCCAGCATGAGAACCCTTAACTATGGCTACACCTTC. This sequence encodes CASMRTLNYGYTF.

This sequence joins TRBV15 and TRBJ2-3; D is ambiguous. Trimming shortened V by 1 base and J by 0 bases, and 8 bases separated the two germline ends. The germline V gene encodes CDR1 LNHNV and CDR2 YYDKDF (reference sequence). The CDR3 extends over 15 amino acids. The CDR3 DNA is TGTGCCACCAGCAGAGGTCAGGTGAGCACAGATACGCAGTATTTT. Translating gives CATSRGQVSTDTQYF. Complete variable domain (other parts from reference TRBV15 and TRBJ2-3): DAMVIQNPRYQVTQFGKPVTLSCSQTLNHNVMYWYQQKSSQAPKLLFHYYDKDFNNEADTPDNFQSRRPNTSFCFLDIRSPGLGDTAMYLCATSRGQVSTDTQYFGPGTRLTVL.

The CDR3 sequence is CASSLQTSGSSGANVLTF. The CDR3, as DNA: TGCGCCAGCAGCCTTCAGACTAGCGGGAGCTCTGGGGCCAACGTCCTGACTTTC. The rearrangement joins TRBV4-1 to TRBJ2-6; 12 bases agree with TRBD2. CDR1 and CDR2 (germline): MGHRA, YSYEKL. After removal of 4 bases from V and 0 bases from J, the junction contained 4 bases not matched to a gene. The CDR3 is 18 amino acids.

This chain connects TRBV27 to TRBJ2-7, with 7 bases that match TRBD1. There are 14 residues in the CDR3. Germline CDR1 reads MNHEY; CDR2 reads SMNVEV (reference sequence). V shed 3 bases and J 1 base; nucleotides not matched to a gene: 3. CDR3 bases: TGTGCCAGCAGTTTTGACAGGGATTCCTACGAGCAGTACTTC. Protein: CASSFDRDSYEQYF.

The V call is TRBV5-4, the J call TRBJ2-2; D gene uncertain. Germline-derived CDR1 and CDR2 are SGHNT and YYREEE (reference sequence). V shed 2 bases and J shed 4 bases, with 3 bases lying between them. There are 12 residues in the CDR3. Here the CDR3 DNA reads TGTGCCAGCAGCTTCGGCACCGGGGAGCTGTTTTTT. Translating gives CASSFGTGELFF.

The CDR3 region has the DNA TGTGCCACCAGCACCGGGGACAGGGCATACAATGAGCAGTTCTTC. It yields the protein CATSTGDRAYNEQFF. The V call is TRBV15, the J call TRBJ2-1, with 9 bases matching TRBD1. CDR1 is LNHNV and CDR2 is YYDKDF in the germline V gene (reference sequence). This CDR3 contains 15 residues. The V and J ends lost 4 bases and 4 bases, in that order; junction bases with no gene match: 5.